This T cell receptor (beta chain) was profiled in a study of cytotoxic CD8 clonotypes in ibrutinib-treated CLL. Findings of the study overall: Age-matched healthy donor levels were exceeded by baseline clonality, which tracked circulating CD8+ T-cell counts.

On this clone: Its specificity is unknown.

Trimming shortened V by 1 base and J by 0 bases, and 6 bases separated the two germline ends. Per the germline V gene, CDR1 is SGHVS and CDR2 is FQNEAQ. The length of the CDR3 is 14 residues. About 2 micrograms of genomic DNA, which was extracted from cryopreserved PBMCs, served as the material used for the TCR beta libraries. Depths of 1 in 200,000 to 1 in 1 million T cells were the sequencing target. Here immunoSEQ multiplex PCR was the method, and the copy in TCRdb shows in-frame clones only, minus some. The data show hundreds of thousands of clones, roughly 65% seen once. The sequenced sample was PBMCs, obtained after 12 months of ibrutinib treatment. This rearrangement joins TRBV7-8 to TRBJ1-1, with a tentative D call TRBD1 (5 bases). This clonotype originated in a human donor with chronic lymphocytic leukemia. CDR3 DNA: TGTGCCAGCAGCTTAGTAGGGGTGAACACTGAAGCTTTCTTT. Protein product: CASSLVGVNTEAFF. Full variable domain (missing parts from reference TRBV7-8 and TRBJ1-1): GAGVSQSPRYKVAKRGQDVALRCDPISGHVSLFWYQQALGQGPEFLTYFQNEAQLDKSGLPSDRFFAERPEGSVSTLKIQRTQQEDSAVYLCASSLVGVNTEAFFGQGTRLTVV.